What follows describes a single T cell receptor (beta chain). Germline V gene lookup returns CDR1 LGHNA and CDR2 YNFKEQ. The CDR3 covers 15 residues. With 5 bases removed from V and 0 bases from J, the gap between germline ends came to 8 bases. Generated by immunoSEQ multiplex PCR, the TCRdb table keeps only in-frame clones and is missing some. Of about 26,000 clones listed, 76% are singletons. These data belong to a study of OX40 agonist ivuxolimab in advanced cancers. Study in general: Patients were infused with ivuxolimab every 2 weeks at 0.01 to 10 mg/kg. From roughly 20 to 79 years was the age range, with a mean of roughly 64 years, and approximately 84% were male. Previous treatment with anti-PD-1, anti-PD-L1 or anti-CTLA-4 therapy was allowed; approximately 40% had received some.

The chain couples TRBV4-2 to TRBJ2-6; D not resolved. The sample here was CD4+ or CD8+ T cells sorted from blood, taken in a trial of the OX40 agonist ivuxolimab. The clonotype comes from an adult with an advanced solid tumor such as melanoma, head and neck, liver or kidney cancer. The CDR3 loop reads CASSSGFSGANVLTF. In nucleotides, the CDR3 is TGTGCCAGCAGCTCCGGATTCTCTGGGGCCAACGTCCTGACTTTC.